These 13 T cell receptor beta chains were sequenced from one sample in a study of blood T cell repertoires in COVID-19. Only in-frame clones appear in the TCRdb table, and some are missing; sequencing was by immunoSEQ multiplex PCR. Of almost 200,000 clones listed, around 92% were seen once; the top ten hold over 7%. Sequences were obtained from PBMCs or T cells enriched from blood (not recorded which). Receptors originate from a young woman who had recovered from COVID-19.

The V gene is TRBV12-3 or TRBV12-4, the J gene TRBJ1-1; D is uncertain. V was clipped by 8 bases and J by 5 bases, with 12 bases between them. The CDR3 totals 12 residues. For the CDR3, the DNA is TGTGCCAGCTCCATTGGAGGGACTGAAGCTTTCTTT. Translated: CASSIGGTEAFF.

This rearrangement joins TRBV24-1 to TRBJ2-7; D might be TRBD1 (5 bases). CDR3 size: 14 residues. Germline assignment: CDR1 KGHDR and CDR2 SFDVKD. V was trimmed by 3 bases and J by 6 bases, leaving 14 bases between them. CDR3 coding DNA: TGTGCCACCAGTGATCCCCTAACAGGTACCGAGCAGTACTTC. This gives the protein CATSDPLTGTEQYF.

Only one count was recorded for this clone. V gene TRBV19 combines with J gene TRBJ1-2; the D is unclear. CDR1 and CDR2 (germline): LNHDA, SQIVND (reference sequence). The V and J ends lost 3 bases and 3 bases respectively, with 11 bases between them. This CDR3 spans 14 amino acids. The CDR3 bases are TGTGCCAGTAGTATCCAAGGCGACTACTATGGCTACACCTTC. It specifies CASSIQGDYYGYTF.

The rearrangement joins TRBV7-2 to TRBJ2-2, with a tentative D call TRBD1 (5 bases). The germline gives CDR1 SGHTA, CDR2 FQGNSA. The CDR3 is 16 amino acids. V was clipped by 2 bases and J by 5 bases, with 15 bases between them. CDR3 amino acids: CASSLRQGSQTGELFF. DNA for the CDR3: TGTGCCAGCAGCTTACGGCAGGGAAGCCAAACCGGGGAGCTGTTTTTT.

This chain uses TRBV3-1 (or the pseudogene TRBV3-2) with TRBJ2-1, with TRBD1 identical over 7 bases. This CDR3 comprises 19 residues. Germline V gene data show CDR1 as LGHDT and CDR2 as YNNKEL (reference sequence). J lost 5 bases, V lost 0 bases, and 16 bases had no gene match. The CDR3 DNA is TGTGCCAGCAGCCAAGACACGGTAACCGCGACAGGGTTACACAATGAGCAGTTCTTC. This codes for CASSQDTVTATGLHNEQFF.

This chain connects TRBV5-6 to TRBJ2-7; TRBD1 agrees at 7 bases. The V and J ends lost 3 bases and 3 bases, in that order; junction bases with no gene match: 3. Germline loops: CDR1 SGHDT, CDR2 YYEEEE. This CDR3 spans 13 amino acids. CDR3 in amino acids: CASSSSGGYEQYF. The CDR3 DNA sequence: TGTGCCAGCAGCTCTTCAGGGGGCTACGAGCAGTACTTC.

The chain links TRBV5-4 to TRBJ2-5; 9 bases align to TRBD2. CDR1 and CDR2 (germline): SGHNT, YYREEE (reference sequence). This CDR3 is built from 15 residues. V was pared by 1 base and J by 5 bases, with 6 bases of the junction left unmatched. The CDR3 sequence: CASSLNLAGRETQYF. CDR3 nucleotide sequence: TGTGCCAGCAGCTTGAACCTAGCGGGGAGGGAGACCCAGTACTTC.

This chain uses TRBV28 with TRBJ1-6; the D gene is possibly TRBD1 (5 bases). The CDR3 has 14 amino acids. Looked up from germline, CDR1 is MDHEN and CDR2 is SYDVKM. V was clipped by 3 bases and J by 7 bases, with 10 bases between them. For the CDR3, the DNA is TGTGCCAGCAGTTTCGGGGGAAGAAATTCACCCCTCCACTTT. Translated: CASSFGGRNSPLHF.

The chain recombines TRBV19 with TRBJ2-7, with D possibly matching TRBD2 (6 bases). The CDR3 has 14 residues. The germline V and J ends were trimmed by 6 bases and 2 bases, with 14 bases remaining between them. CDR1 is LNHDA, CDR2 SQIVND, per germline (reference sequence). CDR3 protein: CASSYTSPTYEQYF. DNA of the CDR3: TGTGCCAGTAGCTACACTAGCCCAACCTACGAGCAGTACTTC.

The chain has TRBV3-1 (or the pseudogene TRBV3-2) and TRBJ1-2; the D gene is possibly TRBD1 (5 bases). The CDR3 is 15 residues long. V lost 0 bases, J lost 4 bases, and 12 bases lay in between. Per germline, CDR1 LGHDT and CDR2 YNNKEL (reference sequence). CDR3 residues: CASSQDQGFRYGYTF. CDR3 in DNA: TGTGCCAGCAGCCAAGATCAGGGCTTTCGCTATGGCTACACCTTC.

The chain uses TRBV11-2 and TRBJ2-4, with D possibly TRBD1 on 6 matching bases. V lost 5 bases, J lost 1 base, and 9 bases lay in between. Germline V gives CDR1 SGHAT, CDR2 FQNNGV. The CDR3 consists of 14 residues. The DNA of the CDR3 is TGTGCCAGCAGCCCAGGGGATGCCAAAAACATTCAGTACTTC. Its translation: CASSPGDAKNIQYF.

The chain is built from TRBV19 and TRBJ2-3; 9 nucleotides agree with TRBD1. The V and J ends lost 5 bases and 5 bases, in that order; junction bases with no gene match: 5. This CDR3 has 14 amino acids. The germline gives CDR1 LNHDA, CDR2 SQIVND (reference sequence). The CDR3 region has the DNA TGTGCCAGTAGTGTACAGGGGGCAGGAGATACGCAGTATTTT. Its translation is CASSVQGAGDTQYF.

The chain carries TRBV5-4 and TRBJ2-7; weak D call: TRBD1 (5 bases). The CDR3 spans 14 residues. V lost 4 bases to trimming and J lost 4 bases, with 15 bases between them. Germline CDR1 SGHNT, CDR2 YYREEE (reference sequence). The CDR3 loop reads CASSPSGPTYEQYF. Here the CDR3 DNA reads TGTGCCAGCAGCCCGTCAGGGCCGACTTACGAGCAGTACTTC. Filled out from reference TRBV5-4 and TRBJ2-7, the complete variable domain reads ETGVTQSPTHLIKTRGQQVTLRCSSQSGHNTVSWYQQALGQGPQFIFQYYREEENGRGNFPPRFSGLQFPNYSSELNVNALELDDSALYLCASSPSGPTYEQYFGPGTRLTVT.